This T cell receptor beta chain appears in the sequencing data of a study of T-cell memory formation after mild COVID-19. A 5'RACE reaction primed in the constant segment made cDNA libraries of TCR alpha and TCR beta, and these carried sample barcodes and UMIs. TCRdb reanalysed the 5' RACE reads using MiXCR and keeps one entry per CDR3 protein. The sample yields roughly 380,000 distinct CDR3 sequences, 25% to 30% seen once. The CDR3 runs to 15 residues. V was clipped by 5 bases and J by 6 bases, with 19 bases between them. The receptor was derived from an adult woman who had mild COVID-19 (a few samples of this study predate the infection). Cell type and time point are not known. Sequenced sample: PBMCs or a T cell subset sorted from them (not recorded which). J is TRBJ1-2 and V is TRBV12-3 or TRBV12-4; D gene unclear. CDR3 nucleotides: TGTGCCAGCAGTCCCGGCGGAGGAATGAGCCATGGCTACACCTTC. This sequence encodes CASSPGGGMSHGYTF.